This T cell receptor beta chain was documented in a study of T cell responses to AZD1222 COVID-19 vaccine. Study-level points and caveats: There were repertoire samples only from the period after the peak T cell response. Variant regions that are unmutated are reportedly the target of nearly half of spike-specific TCRs. Spike-specific TCR breadth rose after two AZD1222 doses, and depth rose as well.

Profiling relied on immunoSEQ multiplex PCR, and the TCRdb table lists in-frame clones only, not all of them. The sample shows roughly 180,000 clones, 94% of them seen only once. Turning to this clone: Its antigen remains unidentified.

Germline V CDR1 and CDR2: MNHNY, SVGAGI (reference sequence). The CDR3 length is 14 residues. Trimming left V 6 bases short and J 1 base short, with 12 bases between. The receptor was isolated from an adult in good health. Sequenced here: peripheral blood, sampled on day 0 of AZD1222 vaccination. The J gene is TRBJ1-2, the V gene TRBV6-6, with a possible D match to TRBD1 (5 bases). The CDR3 bases are TGTGCCAGCAGCCTTCGAGGGGTTAACTATGGCTACACCTTC. Its protein is CASSLRGVNYGYTF.